This passage covers 24 T cell receptor beta chains from one sample sequenced in a study of cytomegalovirus exposure and HLA in healthy donors. The PCR ran on 60 Vbeta and 13 Jbeta primers. This table comes from immunoSEQ multiplex PCR, and its TCRdb copy is limited to in-frame clones, with some not included. The top ten hold approximately 1% of the sample, which has 150,000 to 200,000 clones, 80% seen once. The sequenced material came from PBMCs. The receptors originated from a woman aged 40 to 49 in good health and CMV-seronegative.

This chain joins TRBV2 and TRBJ2-3; 15 bases map to TRBD2. The CDR3 extends over 18 amino acids. Germline assignment: CDR1 SNHLY and CDR2 FYNNEI. V lost 3 bases to trimming and J lost 1 base; unmatched junction nucleotides: 5. Here the CDR3 reads CASSDGGLAGGRTDTQYF. Written as DNA, the CDR3 is TGTGCCAGCAGTGACGGGGGACTAGCGGGAGGTCGCACAGATACGCAGTATTTT.

This chain uses TRBV7-2 with TRBJ1-2; D perhaps matches TRBD1 (6 bases). The CDR3 contains 13 residues. Per the germline V gene, CDR1 is SGHTA and CDR2 is FQGNSA. V was trimmed by 11 bases and J by 3 bases, leaving 16 bases between them. The CDR3 sequence: CAWTDLRDYGYTF. The CDR3 DNA follows: TGTGCCTGGACAGACTTAAGGGACTATGGCTACACCTTC.

The chain carries TRBV29-1 and TRBJ1-1; D is perhaps TRBD1 (5 bases). The CDR3 length is 14 residues. Germline loops: CDR1 SQVTM, CDR2 ANQGSEA. V lost 1 base and J 4 bases, leaving 13 bases between the germline ends. The CDR3 sequence: CSVEGGEVSTEAFF. The CDR3 nucleotides read TGCAGCGTTGAAGGGGGGGAGGTGAGCACTGAAGCTTTCTTT.

This clone was seen more than once but under ten times. The rearrangement links TRBV1 to TRBJ2-5; TRBD2, the D gene given by the table, was not confirmed from the DNA. TRBV1 is a pseudogene. The CDR3 loop spans 20 amino acids. DNA of the CDR3: TGCACCAGCAGCCATCCGATTACGTTCGGACTAGCGGGAGCTCAAGAGACCCAGTACTTC. This sequence encodes CTSSHPITFGLAGAQETQYF.

This chain uses TRBV5-6 with TRBJ1-2, with 9 bases that match TRBD1. The germline V gene encodes CDR1 SGHDT and CDR2 YYEEEE. CDR3 length: 13 amino acids. V gave up 2 bases and J gave up 12 bases; unmatched junction bases: 8. For the CDR3, the DNA is TGTGCCAGCAGCTTAGGGACAGGGAGAGGAAACACCTTC. This translates into CASSLGTGRGNTF.

The gene calls are TRBV6-4 and TRBJ1-1; 8 positions agree with TRBD1. This CDR3 comprises 14 residues. V was pared by 7 bases and J by 8 bases, with 12 bases of the junction left unmatched. Looked up from germline, CDR1 is MRHNA and CDR2 is SNTAGT. This chain's CDR3 is CASTRDRGTSEAFF. The CDR3 DNA reads as TGTGCCAGCACGAGAGACAGGGGAACCTCCGAAGCTTTCTTT.

This chain uses TRBV7-9 with TRBJ2-7; D might be TRBD2 (5 bases). The CDR3 loop spans 14 amino acids. Germline values: CDR1 SEHNR, CDR2 FQNEAQ (reference sequence). Trimming left V 3 bases short and J 5 bases short, with 14 bases between. The CDR3: CASSFIEREDEQYV. The CDR3 nucleotides read TGTGCCAGCAGCTTTATCGAGAGGGAAGACGAGCAGTACGTC.

V is TRBV5-4 and J is TRBJ2-1; 14 nucleotides line up with TRBD2. The CDR3 totals 16 residues. Germline V gene lookup returns CDR1 SGHNT and CDR2 YYREEE (reference sequence). Trimming at V came to 0 bases and at J to 8 bases, leaving 4 bases not matched to a gene. The CDR3 here is CASSLETSGRGHEQFF. DNA for the CDR3: TGTGCCAGCAGCTTGGAGACTAGCGGGAGGGGCCATGAGCAGTTCTTC.

This clone occurred once. The V and J genes are TRBV9 and TRBJ2-3; 15 bases map to TRBD2. The germline gives CDR1 SGDLS, CDR2 YYNGEE. The CDR3 is 17 residues long. V trimming: 3 bases; J trimming: 2 bases; junction bases outside the gene matches: 4. The CDR3 nucleotides read TGTGCCAGCAGCGCGGGACTAGCGGGAGGCACCACAGATACGCAGTATTTT. Amino acids: CASSAGLAGGTTDTQYF.

This chain joins TRBV7-2 and TRBJ2-2, with 12 bases aligning to TRBD2. The J segment lost 1 base and the V segment lost 4 bases, leaving 7 bases of the junction unmatched. The CDR3 covers 18 residues. Germline CDR1 and CDR2: SGHTA and FQGNSA. The CDR3 protein is CASSWGLAGGLNTGELFF. In DNA, the CDR3 is TGTGCCAGCAGCTGGGGACTAGCGGGTGGCCTGAACACCGGGGAGCTGTTTTTT.

V gene TRBV6-5 combines with J gene TRBJ1-2; maybe TRBD1 (5 bases). The V gene's germline CDR1 is MNHEY and CDR2 SVGAGI. CDR3 length: 15 amino acids. Trimming stripped 6 bases from V and 4 bases from J, with 18 bases between. The CDR3 DNA sequence: TGTGCCAGCAGCCGCGCCGGGGGTGGAAGCTATGGCTACACCTTC. This sequence encodes CASSRAGGGSYGYTF.

This clone was seen just once. The rearrangement links TRBV5-6 to TRBJ2-7, with 7 bases fitting TRBD2. V trimming: 4 bases; J trimming: 0 bases; junction bases outside the gene matches: 7. Germline assignment: CDR1 SGHDT and CDR2 YYEEEE. This CDR3 is built from 15 residues. The CDR3 here is CASSILSGVSYEQYF. The CDR3 DNA is TGTGCCAGCAGCATCCTAAGCGGGGTCTCCTACGAGCAGTACTTC.

The chain has TRBV6-4 and TRBJ2-7; TRBD2 agrees at 12 bases. CDR3 length: 16 amino acids. Germline assignment: CDR1 MRHNA and CDR2 SNTAGT. V was clipped by 6 bases and J by 2 bases; unmatched bases: 8. CDR3 bases: TGTGCCAGCAGCGCCTCGGGACTAGCGGGTACCTACGAGCAGTACGTC. Translated, it gives CASSASGLAGTYEQYV.

This clone occurred once. The gene calls are TRBV6-1 and TRBJ1-1; 7 positions agree with TRBD1. Germline-derived CDR1 and CDR2 are MNHNS and SASEGT. Germline trimming cut 5 bases from V and 1 base from J; bases unmatched to any gene: 4. CDR3 size: 14 residues. In DNA, the CDR3 is TGTGCCAGCAGTTGGACAGGCCAGAACACTGAAGCTTTCTTT. This gives the protein CASSWTGQNTEAFF.

The chain recombines TRBV19 with TRBJ1-1; TRBD1 might be the D (6 bases). This CDR3 is 17 amino acids long. Germline V CDR1 and CDR2: LNHDA, SQIVND (reference sequence). The V end was cut by 5 bases, the J end by 5 bases, with 24 bases between. CDR3 in amino acids: CASSARIQGFGETEAFF. CDR3 DNA: TGTGCCAGTAGTGCTAGAATACAGGGCTTCGGTGAGACTGAAGCTTTCTTT.

The CDR3 region is CASSDQREGTDTQYF. The CDR3, as DNA: TGCGCCAGCAGCGACCAGCGGGAGGGAACAGATACGCAGTATTTT. The V and J genes are TRBV5-1 and TRBJ2-3; 10 bases align to TRBD2. The CDR3 loop spans 15 amino acids. V was pared by 4 bases and J by 3 bases, with 5 bases of the junction left unmatched. In germline, CDR1 is SGHRS, CDR2 YFSETQ.

The chain recombines TRBV29-1 with TRBJ2-2, with a weak D call TRBD1 (5 bases). The germline CDR1 and CDR2 sequences are SQVTM and ANQGSEA. Trimming left V 4 bases short and J 3 bases short, with 9 bases between. This CDR3 has 13 residues. As DNA, the CDR3 is TGCAGCGTTGGCGAAGGGGACACCGGGGAGCTGTTTTTT. This sequence encodes CSVGEGDTGELFF.

The chain links TRBV5-1 to TRBJ2-5; 7 bases line up with TRBD2. The J call may not be correct, given that the DNA end is closer to TRBJ2-7. Germline CDR1 reads SGHRS; CDR2 reads YFSETQ. This CDR3 is 15 amino acids long. The CDR3 DNA reads TGCGCCAGCAGCTTTTGGGGGGGAAGAGTCTACGAGCAGTACTTC. Its translation: CASSFWGGRVYEQYF.

The chain joins TRBV7-8 to TRBJ2-1, with a weak D call TRBD1 (5 bases). Germline-derived CDR1 and CDR2 are SGHVS and FQNEAQ. V lost 1 base to trimming and J lost 2 bases, with 12 bases between them. This CDR3 region has 16 residues. CDR3 DNA: TGTGCCAGCAGCTTAGGTTCCAGGGTCCCCTACAATGAGCAGTTCTTC. Its protein product is CASSLGSRVPYNEQFF. The full variable domain, in which reference TRBV7-8 and TRBJ2-1 provide the parts outside the CDR3, is GAGVSQSPRYKVAKRGQDVALRCDPISGHVSLFWYQQALGQGPEFLTYFQNEAQLDKSGLPSDRFFAERPEGSVSTLKIQRTQQEDSAVYLCASSLGSRVPYNEQFFGPGTRLTVL.

This chain connects TRBV19 to TRBJ2-6; D possibly corresponds to TRBD2 (5 bases). The CDR3 covers 15 residues. CDR1 is LNHDA, CDR2 SQIVND, per germline (reference sequence). Deletions cut 5 bases from V and 4 bases from J, with 12 bases between. The CDR3 here is CASSPEGFGANVLTF. For the CDR3, the DNA is TGTGCCAGTAGTCCTGAGGGCTTCGGGGCCAACGTCCTGACTTTC.

This clone was seen once. CDR3 amino acids: CASSYSQGAKDTQYF. The CDR3 DNA reads as TGCGCCAGCAGCTACTCCCAGGGGGCGAAAGATACGCAGTATTTT. J is TRBJ2-3 and V is TRBV4-3; 8 positions match TRBD1. Germline CDR1 LGHNA, CDR2 YSLEER. The CDR3 spans 15 residues. The trim removed 5 bases at V and 5 bases at J, leaving 9 bases unmatched.

The chain joins TRBV18 to TRBJ1-4; D might be TRBD1 (6 bases). Trimming pared 0 bases from V and 5 bases from J, leaving 10 bases between. Germline V lookup: CDR1 KGHSH, CDR2 LQKENI. This CDR3 is 15 amino acids long. CDR3 nucleotides: TGTGCCAGCTCACCACCGAGCAGGGGAAATGAAAAACTGTTTTTT. Amino acids: CASSPPSRGNEKLFF. Together with reference TRBV18 and TRBJ1-4, the CDR3 gives the full variable domain: NAGVMQNPRHLVRRRGQEARLRCSPMKGHSHVYWYRQLPEEGLKFMVYLQKENIIDESGMPKERFSAEFPKEGPSILRIQQVVRGDSAAYFCASSPPSRGNEKLFFGSGTQLSVL.

J is TRBJ2-3 and V is TRBV7-2; 7 positions agree with TRBD1. After removal of 3 bases from V and 6 bases from J, the junction contained 6 bases not matched to a gene. This CDR3 has 14 residues. Germline V gene sequence: CDR1 SGHTA, CDR2 FQGNSA. In DNA form, the CDR3 reads TGTGCCAGCAGCTTGGACAGGAGACTTGATACGCAGTATTTT. Translating gives CASSLDRRLDTQYF.

The chain joins TRBV4-1 to TRBJ2-3, with unresolved D. Trimming shortened V by 0 bases and J by 0 bases, and 7 bases separated the two germline ends. This CDR3 comprises 15 residues. Per the germline V gene, CDR1 is MGHRA and CDR2 is YSYEKL. The CDR3 DNA reads as TGCGCCAGCAGCCAAGAGCAGCGTAGCACAGATACGCAGTATTTT. This gives the protein CASSQEQRSTDTQYF.